The 23 T cell receptor beta chains below come from one sample, sequenced in a study of cytomegalovirus exposure and HLA in healthy donors. The PCR contained 60 Vbeta and 13 Jbeta primers. Sequencing used immunoSEQ multiplex PCR; TCRdb keeps in-frame clones, though not all of them. The table includes about 140,000 clones, 76% detected once. Sequencing was performed on PBMCs. Every receptor here comes from a man between 35 and 55 years old in good health and CMV-seronegative.

The chain is built from TRBV6-5 and TRBJ1-5, with unresolved D. In germline, CDR1 is MNHEY, CDR2 SVGAGI. The V end lost 0 bases, the J end lost 0 bases, and 6 bases lay between the germline ends. The CDR3 extends over 15 amino acids. The CDR3 DNA reads TGTGCCAGCAGTTACTCAATAGTTAGCAATCAGCCCCAGCATTTT. Translation: CASSYSIVSNQPQHF.

CDR3 sequence: CASSLEGQPQETQYF. The CDR3, as DNA: TGCGCCAGCAGCCTAGAGGGACAGCCCCAAGAGACCCAGTACTTC. J is TRBJ2-5 and V is TRBV5-1; 7 positions agree with TRBD1. The germline V gene encodes CDR1 SGHRS and CDR2 YFSETQ. The J segment lost 1 base and the V segment lost 4 bases, leaving 7 bases of the junction unmatched. The length of the CDR3 is 15 residues. Looking up the rest from reference TRBV5-1 and TRBJ2-5 gives the full variable domain: KAGVTQTPRYLIKTRGQQVTLSCSPISGHRSVSWYQQTPGQGLQFLFEYFSETQRNKGNFPGRFSGRQFSNSRSEMNVSTLELGDSALYLCASSLEGQPQETQYFGPGTRLLVL.

The gene calls are TRBV29-1 and TRBJ2-7; D gene unclear. In germline, CDR1 is SQVTM, CDR2 ANQGSEA. CDR3 length: 11 residues. V was trimmed by 0 bases and J by 4 bases, leaving 4 bases between them. The DNA of the CDR3 is TGCAGCGTTGAAGACCAGTACGAGCAGTACTTC. The encoded protein is CSVEDQYEQYF.

The table lists this clone with a count of one. The chain carries TRBV7-2 and TRBJ2-1; 8 bases are shared with TRBD2. V lost 2 bases and J lost 6; bases outside the gene matches: 3. The CDR3 runs to 14 residues. CDR1 is SGHTA and CDR2 is FQGNSA in the germline V gene. Here the CDR3 reads CASSLNSGGNEQFF. CDR3 DNA: TGTGCCAGCAGCTTAAACAGCGGGGGCAATGAGCAGTTCTTC.

The V gene is TRBV9, the J gene TRBJ2-7, with unresolved D. The CDR3 runs to 13 residues. CDR1 SGDLS and CDR2 YYNGEE come from the germline V gene. V shed 4 bases and J shed 0 bases, with 8 bases lying between them. The DNA for the CDR3 is TGTGCCAGCAGCCAAACCAGCTCCTACGAGCAGTACTTC. Translating it yields CASSQTSSYEQYF.

This clone was observed once. This chain uses TRBV5-8 with TRBJ2-4; D is undetermined. Germline V gives CDR1 SGHTS, CDR2 YDEGEE. The V end was cut by 4 bases, the J end by 0 bases, with 8 bases between. The CDR3 is made up of 14 amino acids. The CDR3 here is CASSPYLAKNIQYF. For the CDR3, the DNA is TGTGCCAGCAGCCCGTATTTAGCCAAAAACATTCAGTACTTC.

CDR3 residues: CASSKKGGQGPPIYGYTF. CDR3 coding DNA: TGTGCCAGCAGCAAAAAGGGCGGACAGGGTCCCCCCATCTATGGCTACACCTTC. The chain uses TRBV21-1 and TRBJ1-2; the DNA was not used to check the table's D call, TRBD1. TRBV21-1 is tagged as a pseudogene. The CDR3 consists of 18 residues.

This clone turned up a few times. The CDR3 loop is CASSLTRSSYEQYF. The CDR3 nucleotides are TGTGCCAGCAGCTTGACCCGGAGCTCCTACGAGCAGTACTTC. The chain uses TRBV5-4 and TRBJ2-7; D is undetermined. The CDR3 sequence is 14 residues long. V lost 1 base to trimming and J lost 0 bases, with 8 bases between them. CDR1 and CDR2 (germline): SGHNT, YYREEE (reference sequence). Supplemented by reference TRBV5-4 and TRBJ2-7, the full variable domain reads ETGVTQSPTHLIKTRGQQVTLRCSSQSGHNTVSWYQQALGQGPQFIFQYYREEENGRGNFPPRFSGLQFPNYSSELNVNALELDDSALYLCASSLTRSSYEQYFGPGTRLTVT.

This clone was observed a handful of times. The CDR3: CASSLVSGRGEQYF. The CDR3 nucleotides read TGTGCCAGCAGTTTAGTTAGCGGGAGGGGCGAGCAGTACTTC. The chain links TRBV28 to TRBJ2-7; 11 bases line up with TRBD2. The V segment lost 2 bases and the J segment 6 bases; nucleotides outside the gene matches: 3. This CDR3 region has 14 residues. Germline V CDR1 and CDR2: MDHEN, SYDVKM.

The gene calls are TRBV30 and TRBJ2-4, with 8 bases lining up with TRBD2. The CDR3 has 15 residues. The junction had 9 bases not matched to a gene; V was cut back by 7 bases and J by 1 base. Germline V gene lookup returns CDR1 GTSNPN and CDR2 SVGIG (reference sequence). The CDR3 bases are TGTGCCTTCAGCGGGGGTGGGTCGGCCAAAAACATTCAGTACTTC. It yields the protein CAFSGGGSAKNIQYF.

The V call is TRBV4-2, the J call TRBJ2-7, with TRBD1 matching over 8 bases. Germline CDR1 and CDR2: LGHNA and YNFKEQ. CDR3 size: 15 residues. V lost 5 bases, J lost 3 bases, and 9 bases stayed unmatched. The CDR3: CASSSSGTGLYEQYF. CDR3 coding DNA: TGTGCCAGCAGCAGCTCTGGGACAGGCCTCTACGAGCAGTACTTC.

The genes are TRBV7-2 and TRBJ1-5; 10 bases match TRBD1. The germline V gene has CDR1 SGHTA and CDR2 FQGNSA. The trim removed 1 base at V and 6 bases at J, leaving 9 bases unmatched. The CDR3 contains 17 residues. The CDR3 DNA reads TGTGCCAGCAGCTTAGTAGCGGGACAGGGGTTTGCTCAGCCCCAGCATTTT. This sequence encodes CASSLVAGQGFAQPQHF. The variable domain in full, completed from reference TRBV7-2 and TRBJ1-5, reads GAGVSQSPSNKVTEKGKDVELRCDPISGHTALYWYRQSLGQGLEFLIYFQGNSAPDKSGLPSDRFSAERTGGSVSTLTIQRTQQEDSAVYLCASSLVAGQGFAQPQHFGDGTRLSIL.

V is TRBV4-1 and J is TRBJ2-7, with a tentative D call TRBD2 (6 bases). V was clipped by 1 base and J by 3 bases, with 13 bases between them. This CDR3 has 15 residues. Germline-derived CDR1 and CDR2 are MGHRA and YSYEKL. The CDR3 DNA follows: TGCGCCAGCAGCCAAGTCGGGGGAGAGTACTACGAGCAGTACTTC. It yields the protein CASSQVGGEYYEQYF.

The J gene is TRBJ2-3, the V gene TRBV6-4; TRBD2 aligns across 8 bases. From germline, CDR1 is MRHNA and CDR2 SNTAGT. J gave up 1 base and V 4 bases, and 7 bases lay outside the gene matches. CDR3 length: 16 amino acids. The DNA of the CDR3 is TGTGCCAGCAGTGGGGGACTAGATGGTGGCACAGATACGCAGTATTTT. This encodes CASSGGLDGGTDTQYF.

V gene TRBV4-1 combines with J gene TRBJ1-1; 8 bases fit TRBD1. Germline CDR1 MGHRA, CDR2 YSYEKL. The CDR3 covers 18 residues. The V segment lost 1 base and the J segment 4 bases; nucleotides outside the gene matches: 14. CDR3 sequence (DNA): TGCGCCAGCAGCCAAGTACCATTAGAGACAGGGGAAAGCACTGAAGCTTTCTTT. As protein: CASSQVPLETGESTEAFF.

This clone was seen more than once but under ten times. The gene calls are TRBV2 and TRBJ1-1; perhaps TRBD1 as D (6 bases). CDR1 is SNHLY, CDR2 FYNNEI, per germline. The CDR3 loop spans 14 amino acids. V dropped 4 bases and J dropped 4 bases, with 13 bases sitting between them. The CDR3, as DNA: TGTGCCAGCAGTGTGGTAGGGGGGGGCACTGAAGCTTTCTTT. This gives the protein CASSVVGGGTEAFF.

The V gene is TRBV19, the J gene TRBJ1-1; D is perhaps TRBD1 (6 bases). Trimming left V 5 bases short and J 4 bases short, with 14 bases between. The CDR3 extends over 14 amino acids. Germline V gene data show CDR1 as LNHDA and CDR2 as SQIVND (reference sequence). The CDR3 DNA sequence: TGTGCCAGTAGTCTACAGGGCTGGGGCACTGAAGCTTTCTTT. Protein: CASSLQGWGTEAFF.

Only a few counts were recorded for this clone. This chain joins TRBV9 and TRBJ2-1; D might be TRBD1 (6 bases). The length of the CDR3 is 16 residues. V gave up 0 bases and J gave up 7 bases, with 17 bases separating them. CDR1 SGDLS and CDR2 YYNGEE come from the germline V gene. CDR3 DNA: TGTGCCAGCAGCGTAGGATCAGGGGCCGGTGGGAATGAGCAGTTCTTC. This sequence encodes CASSVGSGAGGNEQFF.

This clone showed up just a few times. The chain is built from TRBV5-6 and TRBJ2-3; a possible D gene is TRBD1 (5 bases). Germline CDR1 and CDR2: SGHDT and YYEEEE. The CDR3 extends over 12 amino acids. The germline V and J ends were trimmed by 5 bases and 2 bases, with 6 bases remaining between them. The CDR3 region has the DNA TGTGCCAGCAGTGGGGCCACAGATACGCAGTATTTT. This encodes CASSGATDTQYF. Complete variable domain (other parts from reference TRBV5-6 and TRBJ2-3): DAGVTQSPTHLIKTRGQQVTLRCSPKSGHDTVSWYQQALGQGPQFIFQYYEEEERQRGNFPDRFSGHQFPNYSSELNVNALLLGDSALYLCASSGATDTQYFGPGTRLTVL.

The V gene is TRBV27, the J gene TRBJ2-7; maybe TRBD1 (5 bases). The V end lost 2 bases, the J end lost 5 bases, and 10 bases lay between the germline ends. Germline CDR1 and CDR2: MNHEY and SMNVEV (reference sequence). The CDR3 covers 13 residues. In DNA form, the CDR3 reads TGTGCCAGCAGTTTACAGGGCACCCACGAGCAGTACTTC. This gives the protein CASSLQGTHEQYF.

The V and J genes are TRBV19 and TRBJ1-1; 8 bases are a match to TRBD1. V shed 4 bases, J shed 0 bases, and the junction held 4 bases outside the gene matches. The germline CDR1 and CDR2 sequences are LNHDA and SQIVND (reference sequence). The CDR3 consists of 15 residues. CDR3 loop: CASSSYRGMNTEAFF. In nucleotides, the CDR3 is TGTGCCAGTAGTAGTTACAGGGGGATGAACACTGAAGCTTTCTTT.

This clone appeared a few times. The chain is built from TRBV7-9 and TRBJ2-6; D is perhaps TRBD2 (6 bases). This CDR3 region has 17 residues. Germline V CDR1 and CDR2: SEHNR, FQNEAQ (reference sequence). Deletions cut 7 bases from V and 4 bases from J, with 20 bases between. The CDR3 region has the DNA TGTGCCAGCACTCTCAACCCGGGGGTGGCCGGGGCCAACGTCCTGACTTTC. Translated: CASTLNPGVAGANVLTF.

The chain couples TRBV4-3 to TRBJ2-7; 9 bases fit TRBD2. V was pared by 0 bases and J by 3 bases, with 6 bases of the junction left unmatched. Per the germline V gene, CDR1 is LGHNA and CDR2 is YSLEER. The CDR3 is made up of 16 amino acids. The CDR3 region is CASSQEGAGGVYEQYF. In nucleotides, the CDR3 is TGCGCCAGCAGCCAAGAAGGCGCGGGGGGGGTCTACGAGCAGTACTTC.